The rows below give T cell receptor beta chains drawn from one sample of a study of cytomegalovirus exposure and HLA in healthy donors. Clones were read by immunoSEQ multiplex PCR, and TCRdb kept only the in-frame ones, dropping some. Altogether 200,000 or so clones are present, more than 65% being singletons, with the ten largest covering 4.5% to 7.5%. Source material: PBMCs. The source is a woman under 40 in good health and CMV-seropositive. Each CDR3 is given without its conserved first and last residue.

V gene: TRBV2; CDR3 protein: ASSEVLRTVNTEAF
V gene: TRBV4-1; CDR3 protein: ASSWGQGMGGTEAF
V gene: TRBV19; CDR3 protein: ASSTDRANQPQH
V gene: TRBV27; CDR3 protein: ASSLVGTESGANVLT
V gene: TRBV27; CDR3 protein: ASTKYRTGVGYGYT
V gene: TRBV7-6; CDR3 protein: ASSLGGGDYNEQF
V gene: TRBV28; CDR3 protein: ASRPDGDTQY
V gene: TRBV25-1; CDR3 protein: ASSGLTYEQY
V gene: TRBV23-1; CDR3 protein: ASSQPHSELDEKLF
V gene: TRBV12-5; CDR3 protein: ASVEGNQPQH
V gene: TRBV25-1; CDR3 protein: ASSPRDRGRFINEQF
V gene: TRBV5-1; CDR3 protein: ASSTETAGGELF
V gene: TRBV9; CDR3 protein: ASSPSGQGLYEQY
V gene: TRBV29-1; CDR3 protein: SVEGVRGGGYTEAF
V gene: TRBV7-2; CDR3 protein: ASSPRESGNEQF
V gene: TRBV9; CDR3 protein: ASSDEGLYNEQF
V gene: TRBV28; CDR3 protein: ASRGTQVYGYT
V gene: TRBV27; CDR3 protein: ASSPTHDSTNEQF
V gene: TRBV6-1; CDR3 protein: ASSRTSGRAPEQF
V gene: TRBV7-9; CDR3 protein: ASSVTRSPSVYEQY
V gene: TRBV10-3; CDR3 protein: AISGPSGTIGNEQF
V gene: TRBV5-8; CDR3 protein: ASSIGQGLNEKLF
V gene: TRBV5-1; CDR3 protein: ASTLRERGQTQY
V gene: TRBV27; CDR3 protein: ASSWSTSRDKVFEQY
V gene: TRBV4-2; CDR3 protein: ASSQDWSGDEKLF
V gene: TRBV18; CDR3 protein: ASSPLGLAGYNEQF
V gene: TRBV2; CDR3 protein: ASSPRFPNRSGNTIY
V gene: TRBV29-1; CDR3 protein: SVGTGVTGELF